Described below is a single T cell receptor beta chain sequence and its context. The source of the sample is a study of patients and donors after allogeneic stem cell transplantation. One entry per CDR3 protein results from TCRdb running MiXCR on the RT-PCR reads. The sample holds around 150,000 distinct CDR3 sequences, about two fifths seen once. This CDR3 comprises 15 residues. Trimming cost V 4 bases and J 4 bases; bases outside gene matches: 5. The germline V gene encodes CDR1 LGHNA and CDR2 YSLEER. The genes are TRBV4-3 and TRBJ1-3, with 9 positions matching TRBD1. The clonotype comes from a human donor who was either an allogeneic HSCT recipient or a stem cell or donor lymphocyte infusion donor (not recorded which). It is not recorded whose cells these are; they may come from a transplant donor. Sequenced: blood, either unsorted or a sorted T cell fraction (not recorded which). This chain's CDR3 is CASSPGQGMGNTIYF. Written as DNA, the CDR3 is TGCGCCAGCAGCCCTGGACAGGGGATGGGAAACACCATATATTTT.